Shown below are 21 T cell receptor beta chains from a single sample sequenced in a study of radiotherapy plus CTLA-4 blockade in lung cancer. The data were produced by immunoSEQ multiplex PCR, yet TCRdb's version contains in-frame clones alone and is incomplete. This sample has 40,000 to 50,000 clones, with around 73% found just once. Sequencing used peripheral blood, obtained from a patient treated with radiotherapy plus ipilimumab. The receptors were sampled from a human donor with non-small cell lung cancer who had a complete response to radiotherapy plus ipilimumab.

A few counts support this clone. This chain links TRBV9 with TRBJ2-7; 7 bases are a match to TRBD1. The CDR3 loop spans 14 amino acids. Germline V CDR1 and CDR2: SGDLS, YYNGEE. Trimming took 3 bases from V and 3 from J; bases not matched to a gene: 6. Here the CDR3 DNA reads TGTGCCAGCAGCGCCGAGGACAGGTACTACGAGCAGTACTTC. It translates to CASSAEDRYYEQYF.

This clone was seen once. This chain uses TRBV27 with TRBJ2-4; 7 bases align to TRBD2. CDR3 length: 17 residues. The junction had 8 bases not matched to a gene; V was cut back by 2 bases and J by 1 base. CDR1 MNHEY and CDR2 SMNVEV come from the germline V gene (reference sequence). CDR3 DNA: TGTGCCAGCAGTTTACTTCAGGCGGGGGAGGCCAAAAACATTCAGTACTTC. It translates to CASSLLQAGEAKNIQYF.

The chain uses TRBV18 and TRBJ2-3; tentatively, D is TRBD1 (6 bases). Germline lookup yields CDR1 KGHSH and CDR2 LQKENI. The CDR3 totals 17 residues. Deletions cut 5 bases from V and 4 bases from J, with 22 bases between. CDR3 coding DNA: TGTGCCAGCTCATCAGCCCTTCCGGGACACAGGGCAGATACGCAGTATTTT. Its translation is CASSSALPGHRADTQYF.

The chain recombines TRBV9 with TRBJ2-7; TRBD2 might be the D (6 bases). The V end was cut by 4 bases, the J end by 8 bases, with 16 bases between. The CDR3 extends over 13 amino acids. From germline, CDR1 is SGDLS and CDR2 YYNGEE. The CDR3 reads CASSPRTGVKQYF. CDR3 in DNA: TGTGCCAGCAGCCCGCGGACGGGGGTCAAGCAGTACTTC.

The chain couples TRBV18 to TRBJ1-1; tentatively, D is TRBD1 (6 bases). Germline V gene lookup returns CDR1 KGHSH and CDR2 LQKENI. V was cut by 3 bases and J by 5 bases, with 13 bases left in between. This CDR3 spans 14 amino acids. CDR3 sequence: CASSPRGGWTEAFF. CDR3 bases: TGTGCCAGCTCACCGAGGGGGGGGTGGACTGAAGCTTTCTTT.

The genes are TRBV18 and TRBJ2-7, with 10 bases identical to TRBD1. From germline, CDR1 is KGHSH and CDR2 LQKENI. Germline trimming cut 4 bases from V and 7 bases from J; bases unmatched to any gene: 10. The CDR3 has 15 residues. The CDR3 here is CASSRTGTGESEQYF. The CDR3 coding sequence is TGTGCCAGCTCACGGACCGGGACAGGGGAATCGGAGCAGTACTTC.

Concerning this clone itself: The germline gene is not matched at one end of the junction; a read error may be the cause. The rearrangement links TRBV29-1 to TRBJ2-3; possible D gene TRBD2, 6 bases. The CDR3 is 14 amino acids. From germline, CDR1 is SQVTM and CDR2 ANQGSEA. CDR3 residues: CSAAGRTSTDTQYF. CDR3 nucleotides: TGCAGCGCTGCCGGGCGTACTAGCACGGATACGCAGTATTTT.

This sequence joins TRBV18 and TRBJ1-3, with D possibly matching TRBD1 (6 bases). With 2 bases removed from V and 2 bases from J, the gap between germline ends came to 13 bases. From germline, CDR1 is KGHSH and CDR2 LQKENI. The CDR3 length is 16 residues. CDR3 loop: CASSPTGTPPGNTIYF. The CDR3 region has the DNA TGTGCCAGCTCACCAACAGGGACACCACCTGGAAACACCATATATTTT. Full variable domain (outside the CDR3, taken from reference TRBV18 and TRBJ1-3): NAGVMQNPRHLVRRRGQEARLRCSPMKGHSHVYWYRQLPEEGLKFMVYLQKENIIDESGMPKERFSAEFPKEGPSILRIQQVVRGDSAAYFCASSPTGTPPGNTIYFGEGSWLTVV.

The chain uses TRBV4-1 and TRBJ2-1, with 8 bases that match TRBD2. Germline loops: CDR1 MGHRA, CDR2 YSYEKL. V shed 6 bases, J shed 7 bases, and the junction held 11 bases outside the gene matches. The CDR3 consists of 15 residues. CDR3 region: CASRLLAEFGNEQFF. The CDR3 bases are TGCGCCAGCAGACTACTAGCGGAGTTTGGGAATGAGCAGTTCTTC.

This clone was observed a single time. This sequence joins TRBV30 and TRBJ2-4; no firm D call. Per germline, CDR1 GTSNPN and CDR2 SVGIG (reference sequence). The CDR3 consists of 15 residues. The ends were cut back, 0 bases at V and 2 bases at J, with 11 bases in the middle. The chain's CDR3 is CAWSVDRLTKNIQYF. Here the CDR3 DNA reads TGTGCCTGGAGTGTTGATAGACTGACCAAAAACATTCAGTACTTC.

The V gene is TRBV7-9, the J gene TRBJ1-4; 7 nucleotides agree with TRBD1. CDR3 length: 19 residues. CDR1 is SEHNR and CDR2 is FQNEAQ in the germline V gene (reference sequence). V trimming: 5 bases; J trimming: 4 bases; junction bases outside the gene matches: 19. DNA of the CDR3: TGTGCCAGCAGCCCCCCAGGGACAGCCCTCGGGGGATATAATGAAAAACTGTTTTTT. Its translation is CASSPPGTALGGYNEKLFF.

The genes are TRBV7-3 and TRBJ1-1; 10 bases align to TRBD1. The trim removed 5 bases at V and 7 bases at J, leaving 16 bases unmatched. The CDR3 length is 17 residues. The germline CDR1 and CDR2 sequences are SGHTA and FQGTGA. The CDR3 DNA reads TGTGCCAGCAGCCCGTCGCCGACAGGGGGCGTTTCAAATGAAGCTTTCTTT. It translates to CASSPSPTGGVSNEAFF.

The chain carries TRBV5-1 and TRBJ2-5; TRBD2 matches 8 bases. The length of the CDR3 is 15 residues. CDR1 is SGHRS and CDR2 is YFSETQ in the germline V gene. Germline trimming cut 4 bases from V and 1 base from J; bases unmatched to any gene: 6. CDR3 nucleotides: TGCGCCAGCAGCATCCAAAGCGGGGGCCAAGAGACCCAGTACTTC. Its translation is CASSIQSGGQETQYF.

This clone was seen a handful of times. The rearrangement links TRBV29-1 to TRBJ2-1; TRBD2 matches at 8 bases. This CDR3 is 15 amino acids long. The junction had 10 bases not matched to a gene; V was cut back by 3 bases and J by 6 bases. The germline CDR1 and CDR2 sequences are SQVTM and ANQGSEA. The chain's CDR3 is CSVDGPGLDFNEQFF. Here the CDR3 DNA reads TGCAGCGTTGATGGACCGGGACTAGATTTCAATGAGCAGTTCTTC.

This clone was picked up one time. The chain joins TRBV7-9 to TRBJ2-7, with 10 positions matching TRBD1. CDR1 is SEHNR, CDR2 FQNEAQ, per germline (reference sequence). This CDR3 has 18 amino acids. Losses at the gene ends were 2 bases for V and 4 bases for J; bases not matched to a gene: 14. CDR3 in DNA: TGTGCCAGCAGCTTATTTATTTCCCGCGGACAGGGGGAATACGAGCAGTACTTC. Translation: CASSLFISRGQGEYEQYF.

The CDR3 loop reads CASSLAGLAGANEQFF. In DNA form, the CDR3 reads TGTGCCAGCAGTTTAGCCGGACTAGCGGGAGCCAATGAGCAGTTCTTC. J is TRBJ2-1 and V is TRBV28; 13 bases align to TRBD2. Germline V CDR1 and CDR2: MDHEN, SYDVKM. V lost 2 bases to trimming and J lost 6 bases; unmatched junction nucleotides: 4. This CDR3 is 16 amino acids long.

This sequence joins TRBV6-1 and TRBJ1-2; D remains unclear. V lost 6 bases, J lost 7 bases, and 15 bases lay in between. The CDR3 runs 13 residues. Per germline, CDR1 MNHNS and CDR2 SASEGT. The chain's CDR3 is CASREDVRSGYTF. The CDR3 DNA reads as TGTGCCAGCAGGGAGGATGTGAGGAGTGGCTACACCTTC.

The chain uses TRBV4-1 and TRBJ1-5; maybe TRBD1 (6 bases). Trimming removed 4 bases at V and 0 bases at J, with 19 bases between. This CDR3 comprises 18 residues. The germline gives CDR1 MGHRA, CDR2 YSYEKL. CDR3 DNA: TGCGCCAGCAGCCCAACCAGACGGACAGTTAATAGCAATCAGCCCCAGCATTTT. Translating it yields CASSPTRRTVNSNQPQHF.

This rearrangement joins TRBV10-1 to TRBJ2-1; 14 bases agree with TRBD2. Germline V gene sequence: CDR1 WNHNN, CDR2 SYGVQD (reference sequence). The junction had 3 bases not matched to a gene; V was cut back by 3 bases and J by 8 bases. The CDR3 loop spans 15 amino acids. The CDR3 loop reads CASSDGTSGRDEQFF. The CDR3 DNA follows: TGCGCCAGCAGTGACGGGACTAGCGGGAGAGATGAGCAGTTCTTC.

The CDR3 DNA follows: TGTGCCAGCAGTCCCGGGACAGCATACAATGAGCAGTTCTTC. It specifies CASSPGTAYNEQFF. The J gene is TRBJ2-1, the V gene TRBV9; TRBD1 matches 7 bases. The CDR3 sequence is 14 residues long. Germline CDR1 and CDR2: SGDLS and YYNGEE. V lost 5 bases, J lost 4 bases, and 6 bases stayed unmatched.

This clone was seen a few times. The DNA for the CDR3 is TGTGCCAGCAGCTTACCAGGGGGCGATCTGGAAGGCTACACCTTC. Translating it yields CASSLPGGDLEGYTF. The chain has TRBV7-2 and TRBJ1-2; TRBD1 agrees at 8 bases. The germline V gene has CDR1 SGHTA and CDR2 FQGNSA. The CDR3 runs 15 residues. The ends lost 2 bases at V and 8 bases at J; junction bases unmatched: 10. The whole variable domain, remainder taken from reference TRBV7-2 and TRBJ1-2, is GAGVSQSPSNKVTEKGKDVELRCDPISGHTALYWYRQSLGQGLEFLIYFQGNSAPDKSGLPSDRFSAERTGGSVSTLTIQRTQQEDSAVYLCASSLPGGDLEGYTFGSGTRLTVV.